The present T cell receptor (beta chain) was sequenced within a study of regulatory T cells in long-lasting Graves disease. The study, taken as a whole, reports: Persistent patients had a count of shared public clonotypes (2,741) that exceeded that of new patients (about 970). Owing to a sample size that was small, accuracy may have been reduced.

Arm-PCR of CDR3 regions and iRepertoire HTBI primers were used to build TCR beta libraries. TCRdb analysed the multiplex PCR reads with MiXCR anew, one entry per CDR3 protein. Counted here are 510,000 or so distinct CDR3 sequences, around 12% occurring once; the ten biggest clones make up approximately 9.6%. Germline V lookup: CDR1 SQVTM, CDR2 ANQGSEA. The CDR3 consists of 16 residues. With 8 bases removed from V and 5 bases from J, the gap between germline ends came to 27 bases. This clonotype came up many times. Antigen unknown. The time point: newly diagnosed GD, antithyroid drugs for less than 3 months. Researchers made the TCR library from RNA that was extracted from PBMCs. These data were also filed under a second study, of T cells in Graves' hyperthyroidism and ophthalmopathy.

The starting material was peripheral blood mononuclear cells (PBMCs), obtained at new diagnosis, from a patient treated with antithyroid drugs. The genes are TRBV29-1 and TRBJ1-1; D gene unclear. The TCR sequence derives from a woman younger than 45 with Graves disease. The DNA for the CDR3 is TGCAGCTCGGTCCAGAATAAGTGGGGATGGCGGACTGAAGCTTTCTTT. Protein: CSSVQNKWGWRTEAFF.